These T cell receptor beta chains were read from a single sample in a study of T cell responses to AZD1222 COVID-19 vaccine. Sequencing was performed with immunoSEQ multiplex PCR; in TCRdb, only in-frame clones are kept and a portion is missing. This sample carries about 86,000 clones, 70% to 85% of them seen once, and the ten largest clones take under 25%. The sample consisted of peripheral blood, taken on day 0 of AZD1222 vaccination. The receptors originated from an adult in good health. CDR3s include the opening cysteine and the closing phenylalanine or tryptophan. The order of the fields is D gene, J gene, V gene, clone size, CDR3 length, CDR3 DNA, CDR3 protein. The D gene is left open where the match is weak. Expanded clones get a size class; other rows say once, few or many, or leave the size out.

d_gene: TRBD2
j_gene: TRBJ2-1
v_gene: TRBV30
abundance: NA
len: 14
CDR3nt: TGTGCCTGGGTTCCTAGCGGGAGAGGCAATGAGCAGTTCTTC
CDR3aa: CAWVPSGRGNEQFF

d_gene: TRBD1
j_gene: TRBJ1-5
v_gene: TRBV19
abundance: NA
len: 15
CDR3nt: TGTGCCAGTAACCATCCGGGACAGGGCGGTCAGCCCCAGCATTTT
CDR3aa: CASNHPGQGGQPQHF

d_gene: NA
j_gene: TRBJ1-5
v_gene: TRBV2
abundance: once
len: 13
CDR3nt: TGTGCCAGCAGCCAGGGCAGCTCTCAGCCCCAGCATTTT
CDR3aa: CASSQGSSQPQHF

d_gene: TRBD2
j_gene: TRBJ2-1
v_gene: TRBV11-2
abundance: NA
len: 15
CDR3nt: TGTGCCAGCAGTACCGGGACTAGCGGCTACAATGAGCAGTTCTTC
CDR3aa: CASSTGTSGYNEQFF

d_gene: NA
j_gene: TRBJ2-1
v_gene: TRBV11-3
abundance: few
len: 15
CDR3nt: TGTGCCAGCAGCCCAGGCAAGGGTTTGGGCAATGAGCAGTTCTTC
CDR3aa: CASSPGKGLGNEQFF

d_gene: NA
j_gene: TRBJ2-2
v_gene: TRBV11-3
abundance: NA
len: 15
CDR3nt: TGTGCCAGCAGCCCAAGGGGGTACGGCACCGGGGAGCTGTTTTTT
CDR3aa: CASSPRGYGTGELFF

d_gene: TRBD2
j_gene: TRBJ2-5
v_gene: TRBV7-2
abundance: NA
len: 20
CDR3nt: TGTGCCAGCAGCTTAGCGGGGGTAGCGGGAGGGCCGAAATCGGGGGAGACCCAGTACTTC
CDR3aa: CASSLAGVAGGPKSGETQYF

d_gene: NA
j_gene: TRBJ1-2
v_gene: TRBV5-6
abundance: NA
len: 14
CDR3nt: TGTGCCAGCAAGGGGACTCCGGGGGGATATGGCTACACCTTC
CDR3aa: CASKGTPGGYGYTF

d_gene: NA
j_gene: TRBJ1-1
v_gene: TRBV19
abundance: NA
len: 15
CDR3nt: TGTGCCAGTAGTATATACAGTGGATTCATCGCTGAAGCTTTCTTT
CDR3aa: CASSIYSGFIAEAFF

d_gene: NA
j_gene: TRBJ1-3
v_gene: TRBV6-1
abundance: NA
len: 16
CDR3nt: TGTGCCAGCAGTGAAGAGGACAAGGGGGGCCGAGGCACCATATATTTT
CDR3aa: CASSEEDKGGRGTIYF

d_gene: NA
j_gene: TRBJ2-3
v_gene: TRBV30
abundance: NA
len: 15
CDR3nt: TGTGCCTGGAGTGTGGGCGCGGCTAGCACAGATACGCAGTATTTT
CDR3aa: CAWSVGAASTDTQYF

d_gene: NA
j_gene: TRBJ2-5
v_gene: TRBV5-1
abundance: NA
len: 13
CDR3nt: TGCGCCAGCAGCTTACAGGGGAGGGAGACCCAGTACTTC
CDR3aa: CASSLQGRETQYF

d_gene: NA
j_gene: TRBJ2-7
v_gene: TRBV20-1
abundance: NA
len: 14
CDR3nt: TGCAGTGCCAGTGAAAGCAAACCATACAACGAGCAGTACTTC
CDR3aa: CSASESKPYNEQYF

d_gene: TRBD1
j_gene: TRBJ1-4
v_gene: TRBV2
abundance: NA
len: 13
CDR3nt: TGTGCCAGCCTCCGGGACAGTAATGAAAAACTGTTTTTT
CDR3aa: CASLRDSNEKLFF

d_gene: NA
j_gene: TRBJ2-2
v_gene: TRBV7-2
abundance: NA
len: 18
CDR3nt: TGTGCCAGCAGCTTCCTCCCCGGGACTTCTAAGAACACCGGGGAGCTGTTTTTT
CDR3aa: CASSFLPGTSKNTGELFF

d_gene: TRBD2
j_gene: TRBJ2-2
v_gene: TRBV12-5
abundance: NA
len: 16
CDR3nt: TGTGCTAGTGGTTATGGGCTAGCGGGTGAAACCGGGGAGCTGTTTTTT
CDR3aa: CASGYGLAGETGELFF

d_gene: TRBD2
j_gene: TRBJ2-3
v_gene: TRBV9
abundance: NA
len: 13
CDR3nt: TGTGCCAGCACTAAAGAGGGGAGGGGTACGCAGTATTTT
CDR3aa: CASTKEGRGTQYF

d_gene: NA
j_gene: TRBJ2-3
v_gene: TRBV3-1/TRBV3-2
abundance: NA
len: 12
CDR3nt: TGTGCCAGCAGCCCTGGACAAAGAACGCAGTATTTT
CDR3aa: CASSPGQRTQYF

d_gene: TRBD1
j_gene: TRBJ1-1
v_gene: TRBV5-1
abundance: NA
len: 14
CDR3nt: TGCGCCAGCAGCCACGGACAGGGCGACACTGAAGCTTTCTTT
CDR3aa: CASSHGQGDTEAFF

d_gene: TRBD2
j_gene: TRBJ2-2
v_gene: TRBV19
abundance: many
len: 14
CDR3nt: TGTGCCAGTAGTGGCGGGAGGTGGACCGGGGAGCTGTTTTTT
CDR3aa: CASSGGRWTGELFF

d_gene: NA
j_gene: TRBJ2-1
v_gene: TRBV24-1
abundance: once
len: 15
CDR3nt: TGTGCCACCAGTGAGACCGGGACCTTTCACAATGAGCAGTTCTTC
CDR3aa: CATSETGTFHNEQFF

d_gene: TRBD2
j_gene: TRBJ2-5
v_gene: TRBV5-8
abundance: NA
len: 15
CDR3nt: TGTGCCAGCAGACCTAGCGGGAGCCTTCAAGAGACCCAGTACTTC
CDR3aa: CASRPSGSLQETQYF

d_gene: NA
j_gene: TRBJ2-3
v_gene: TRBV29-1
abundance: NA
len: 15
CDR3nt: TGCAGCGTTAGGGGCACGGTAGCCTACGCAGATACGCAGTATTTT
CDR3aa: CSVRGTVAYADTQYF

d_gene: NA
j_gene: TRBJ2-3
v_gene: TRBV3-1/TRBV3-2
abundance: NA
len: 13
CDR3nt: TGTGCCAGCAGCCCTATAATCCAAGCTACGCAGTATTTT
CDR3aa: CASSPIIQATQYF

d_gene: NA
j_gene: TRBJ1-5
v_gene: TRBV30
abundance: NA
len: 13
CDR3nt: TGTGCCTGGAGCAGGGTTAACAATCAGCCCCAGCATTTT
CDR3aa: CAWSRVNNQPQHF

d_gene: TRBD1
j_gene: TRBJ2-3
v_gene: TRBV7-2
abundance: few
len: 16
CDR3nt: TGTGCCAGCAGCTTATCCGGGACAGGGGCAGGAGATACGCAGTATTTT
CDR3aa: CASSLSGTGAGDTQYF

d_gene: TRBD2
j_gene: TRBJ2-1
v_gene: TRBV10-2
abundance: few
len: 15
CDR3nt: TGCGCCAGCCGAATACTAGCGGGAGGGGGGAATGAGCAGTTCTTC
CDR3aa: CASRILAGGGNEQFF

d_gene: NA
j_gene: TRBJ1-5
v_gene: TRBV7-9
abundance: NA
len: 14
CDR3nt: TGTGCCAGCAGCTTAGGGGAGCTCCTTAGGCCCCAGCATTTT
CDR3aa: CASSLGELLRPQHF

d_gene: NA
j_gene: TRBJ1-2
v_gene: TRBV5-1
abundance: NA
len: 14
CDR3nt: TGCGCCAGCAGCCGCAGCCCCGAAGGGGATGGCTACACCTTC
CDR3aa: CASSRSPEGDGYTF

d_gene: NA
j_gene: TRBJ1-5
v_gene: TRBV5-4
abundance: NA
len: 12
CDR3nt: TGTGCCAGCAGCCAGGGCGATCAGCCCCAGCATTTT
CDR3aa: CASSQGDQPQHF

d_gene: NA
j_gene: TRBJ2-7
v_gene: TRBV6-5
abundance: NA
len: 14
CDR3nt: TGTGCCAGCACCCCTGGTGTAGGTTACTACGAGCAGTACTTC
CDR3aa: CASTPGVGYYEQYF

d_gene: NA
j_gene: TRBJ2-1
v_gene: TRBV18
abundance: NA
len: 13
CDR3nt: TGTGCCAGCTCAACCACCGAAGAAAGTGAGCAGTTCTTC
CDR3aa: CASSTTEESEQFF

d_gene: NA
j_gene: TRBJ1-1
v_gene: TRBV7-9
abundance: few
len: 13
CDR3nt: TGTGCCAGCAGCTCCCAGCCCGCATTTGAAGCTTTCTTT
CDR3aa: CASSSQPAFEAFF

d_gene: NA
j_gene: TRBJ2-2
v_gene: TRBV11-2
abundance: NA
len: 12
CDR3nt: TGTGCCAGCAGCTTTTACACCGGGGAGCTGTTTTTT
CDR3aa: CASSFYTGELFF

d_gene: NA
j_gene: TRBJ1-1
v_gene: TRBV5-1
abundance: NA
len: 14
CDR3nt: TGCGCCAGCAGCTTGATAGGCAGGGTCACTGAAGCTTTCTTT
CDR3aa: CASSLIGRVTEAFF